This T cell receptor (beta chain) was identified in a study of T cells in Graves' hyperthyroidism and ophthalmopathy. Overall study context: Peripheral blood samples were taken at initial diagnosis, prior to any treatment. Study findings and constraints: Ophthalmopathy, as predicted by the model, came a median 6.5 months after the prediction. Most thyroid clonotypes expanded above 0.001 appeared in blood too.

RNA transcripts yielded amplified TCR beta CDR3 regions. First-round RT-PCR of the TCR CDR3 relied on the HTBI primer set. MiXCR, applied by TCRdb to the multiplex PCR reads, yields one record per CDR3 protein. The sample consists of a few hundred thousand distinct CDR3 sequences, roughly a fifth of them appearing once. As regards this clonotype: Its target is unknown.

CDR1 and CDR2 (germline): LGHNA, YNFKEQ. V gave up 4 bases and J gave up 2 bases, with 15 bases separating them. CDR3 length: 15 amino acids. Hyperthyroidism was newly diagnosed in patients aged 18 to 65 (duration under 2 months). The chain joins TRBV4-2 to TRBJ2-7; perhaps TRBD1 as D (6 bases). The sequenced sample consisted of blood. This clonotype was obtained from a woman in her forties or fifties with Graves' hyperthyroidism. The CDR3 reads CASSPYATGAYEQYF. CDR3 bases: TGTGCCAGCAGCCCCTATGCGACAGGTGCCTACGAGCAGTACTTC.